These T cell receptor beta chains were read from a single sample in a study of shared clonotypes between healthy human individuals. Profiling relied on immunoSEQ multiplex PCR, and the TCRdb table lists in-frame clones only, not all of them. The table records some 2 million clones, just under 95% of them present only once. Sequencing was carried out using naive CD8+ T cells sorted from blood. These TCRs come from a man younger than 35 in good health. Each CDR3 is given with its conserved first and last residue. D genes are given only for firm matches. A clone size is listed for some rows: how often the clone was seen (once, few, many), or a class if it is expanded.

cdr3_aa: CASSISLAGETDTQYF
cdr3_nt: TGTGCCAGCAGTATATCACTAGCGGGGGAGACAGATACGCAGTATTTT
clone_size: -
v_call: TRBV28
d_call: TRBD2
j_call: TRBJ2-3
cdr3_length: 16

cdr3_aa: CASSYPTGRGTEAFF
cdr3_nt: TGTGCCAGCAGTTACCCGACAGGGAGGGGCACTGAAGCTTTCTTT
clone_size: -
v_call: TRBV6-5
d_call: TRBD1
j_call: TRBJ1-1
cdr3_length: 15

cdr3_aa: CASSLEDRGYEQYF
cdr3_nt: TGTGCCAGCAGCTTAGAAGACAGGGGGTACGAGCAGTACTTC
clone_size: -
v_call: TRBV7-2
d_call: TRBD1
j_call: TRBJ2-7
cdr3_length: 14

cdr3_aa: CASSHLGTGGFYEQYF
cdr3_nt: TGCGCCAGCAGTCACTTGGGGACAGGGGGTTTCTACGAGCAGTACTTC
clone_size: -
v_call: TRBV23-1
d_call: TRBD1
j_call: TRBJ2-7
cdr3_length: 16

cdr3_aa: CASSYGGITDTQYF
cdr3_nt: TGTGCCAGCAGTTATGGCGGAATCACAGATACGCAGTATTTT
clone_size: -
v_call: TRBV28
d_call: -
j_call: TRBJ2-3
cdr3_length: 14

cdr3_aa: CASSVADTPNYGYTF
cdr3_nt: TGTGCCAGCAGCGTAGCGGACACCCCTAACTATGGCTACACCTTC
clone_size: -
v_call: TRBV9
d_call: -
j_call: TRBJ1-2
cdr3_length: 15

cdr3_aa: CASSFITGTGDLF
cdr3_nt: TGTGCCAGCAGTTTCATTACCGGGACAGGGGACCTCTTT
clone_size: -
v_call: TRBV6-6
d_call: TRBD1
j_call: TRBJ1-1
cdr3_length: 13

cdr3_aa: CASSPNRGDGLTDTQYF
cdr3_nt: TGTGCCAGCAGCCCAAACAGGGGCGACGGGCTCACAGATACGCAGTATTTT
clone_size: -
v_call: TRBV7-9
d_call: TRBD1
j_call: TRBJ2-3
cdr3_length: 17

cdr3_aa: CASSYGRDVNNYGYTF
cdr3_nt: TGTGCCAGCAGTTACGGAAGGGACGTTAATAACTATGGCTACACCTTC
clone_size: -
v_call: TRBV6-5
d_call: -
j_call: TRBJ1-2
cdr3_length: 16

cdr3_aa: CSVAKLAGGPYEQYF
cdr3_nt: TGCAGCGTTGCTAAACTAGCGGGAGGGCCTTACGAGCAGTACTTC
clone_size: -
v_call: TRBV29-1
d_call: TRBD2
j_call: TRBJ2-7
cdr3_length: 15

cdr3_aa: CASSIWVGTYEQYF
cdr3_nt: TGTGCCAGTAGTATATGGGTAGGAACCTACGAGCAGTACTTC
clone_size: -
v_call: TRBV19
d_call: -
j_call: TRBJ2-7
cdr3_length: 14

cdr3_aa: CASSVRFSGSFADTQYF
cdr3_nt: TGTGCCAGCAGCGTAAGGTTTAGCGGGAGCTTTGCAGATACGCAGTATTTT
clone_size: -
v_call: TRBV9
d_call: TRBD2
j_call: TRBJ2-3
cdr3_length: 17

cdr3_aa: CSVEGLAEGLFF
cdr3_nt: TGCAGCGTTGAAGGACTAGCGGAGGGCTTGTTCTTC
clone_size: -
v_call: TRBV29-1
d_call: TRBD2
j_call: TRBJ2-1
cdr3_length: 12

cdr3_aa: CASRGQEHYGYTF
cdr3_nt: TGTGCCAGTAGGGGACAGGAACACTATGGCTACACCTTC
clone_size: -
v_call: TRBV19
d_call: TRBD1
j_call: TRBJ1-2
cdr3_length: 13

cdr3_aa: CASSYTTVWAYEQFF
cdr3_nt: TGTGCCAGCAGTTACACCACCGTTTGGGCCTATGAGCAGTTCTTC
clone_size: -
v_call: TRBV6-5
d_call: -
j_call: TRBJ2-1
cdr3_length: 15

cdr3_aa: CSVLGTGGYEQYF
cdr3_nt: TGCAGCGTGCTAGGGACAGGGGGCTACGAGCAGTACTTC
clone_size: -
v_call: TRBV29-1
d_call: TRBD1
j_call: TRBJ2-7
cdr3_length: 13

cdr3_aa: CASSLGQGIGEQFF
cdr3_nt: TGTGCCAGCAGCTTAGGACAGGGGATCGGTGAGCAGTTCTTC
clone_size: once
v_call: TRBV11-2
d_call: TRBD1
j_call: TRBJ2-1
cdr3_length: 14

cdr3_aa: CASSMVGGETQYF
cdr3_nt: TGTGCCAGCAGTATGGTAGGGGGGGAGACCCAGTACTTC
clone_size: -
v_call: TRBV2
d_call: -
j_call: TRBJ2-5
cdr3_length: 13

cdr3_aa: CASSPDSLLGNEQFF
cdr3_nt: TGTGCCAGCAGCCCGGACTCCCTTCTTGGCAATGAGCAGTTCTTC
clone_size: -
v_call: TRBV7-2
d_call: -
j_call: TRBJ2-1
cdr3_length: 15

cdr3_aa: CASSVTGGVTYEQYF
cdr3_nt: TGTGCCAGTAGTGTAACAGGGGGCGTTACCTACGAGCAGTACTTC
clone_size: -
v_call: TRBV19
d_call: TRBD1
j_call: TRBJ2-7
cdr3_length: 15

cdr3_aa: CASRWTGGWGEQYF
cdr3_nt: TGTGCCAGCAGATGGACAGGGGGCTGGGGAGAGCAGTACTTC
clone_size: -
v_call: TRBV6-6
d_call: TRBD1
j_call: TRBJ2-7
cdr3_length: 14

cdr3_aa: CASSAANYEQYF
cdr3_nt: TGTGCCAGTAGTGCGGCTAACTACGAGCAGTACTTC
clone_size: -
v_call: TRBV19
d_call: -
j_call: TRBJ2-7
cdr3_length: 12

cdr3_aa: CSVENSWDHGYTF
cdr3_nt: TGCAGCGTTGAAAACAGCTGGGACCATGGCTACACCTTC
clone_size: -
v_call: TRBV29-1
d_call: -
j_call: TRBJ1-2
cdr3_length: 13

cdr3_aa: CASSEQTGLLNTEAFF
cdr3_nt: TGTGCCAGCAGTGAACAGACAGGTTTACTGAACACTGAAGCTTTCTTT
clone_size: -
v_call: TRBV6-1
d_call: -
j_call: TRBJ1-1
cdr3_length: 16

cdr3_aa: CASSSPMIGPGTGVEETQYF
cdr3_nt: TGTGCTAGCAGCTCCCCAATGATCGGGCCCGGGACAGGGGTAGAAGAGACCCAGTACTTC
clone_size: once
v_call: TRBV7-7
d_call: TRBD1
j_call: TRBJ2-5
cdr3_length: 20

cdr3_aa: CASSIVPRDTQYF
cdr3_nt: TGTGCCAGTAGTATAGTGCCCAGAGATACGCAGTATTTT
clone_size: -
v_call: TRBV19
d_call: -
j_call: TRBJ2-3
cdr3_length: 13

cdr3_aa: CATSRDWGQGAGQYF
cdr3_nt: TGTGCCACCAGCAGAGATTGGGGACAGGGGGCAGGGCAGTACTTC
clone_size: -
v_call: TRBV15
d_call: TRBD1
j_call: TRBJ2-7
cdr3_length: 15

cdr3_aa: CASSFGGDFRYEQYF
cdr3_nt: TGTGCCAGCAGCTTTGGAGGGGACTTTCGGTACGAGCAGTACTTC
clone_size: -
v_call: TRBV11-2
d_call: -
j_call: TRBJ2-7
cdr3_length: 15

cdr3_aa: CASSSQGQETQYF
cdr3_nt: TGTGCCAGCAGCTCACAGGGCCAAGAGACCCAGTACTTC
clone_size: -
v_call: TRBV28
d_call: -
j_call: TRBJ2-5
cdr3_length: 13

cdr3_aa: CASSYSELTEQFF
cdr3_nt: TGTGCCAGCAGTTACTCCGAACTAACCGAGCAGTTCTTC
clone_size: -
v_call: TRBV6-5
d_call: -
j_call: TRBJ2-1
cdr3_length: 13

cdr3_aa: CASSQDGGDYEQYF
cdr3_nt: TGCGCCAGCAGCCAAGACGGGGGGGATTACGAGCAGTACTTC
clone_size: -
v_call: TRBV4-1
d_call: TRBD2
j_call: TRBJ2-7
cdr3_length: 14

cdr3_aa: CASSQDSRSYDIQYF
cdr3_nt: TGCGCCAGCAGCCAAGACTCCCGGAGTTATGACATTCAGTACTTC
clone_size: -
v_call: TRBV4-3
d_call: -
j_call: TRBJ2-4
cdr3_length: 15

cdr3_aa: CASSSLLAGGRTGELFF
cdr3_nt: TGTGCCAGCAGCTCGCTACTAGCGGGAGGGCGGACCGGGGAGCTGTTTTTT
clone_size: -
v_call: TRBV7-6
d_call: TRBD2
j_call: TRBJ2-2
cdr3_length: 17

cdr3_aa: CASSPGRRYEQYF
cdr3_nt: TGCGCCAGCAGCCCCGGACGGCGCTACGAGCAGTACTTC
clone_size: once
v_call: TRBV5-1
d_call: -
j_call: TRBJ2-7
cdr3_length: 13

cdr3_aa: CASSLSVGILEQFF
cdr3_nt: TGTGCCAGCAGCTTAAGCGTGGGTATCCTTGAGCAGTTCTTC
clone_size: -
v_call: TRBV7-9
d_call: -
j_call: TRBJ2-1
cdr3_length: 14

cdr3_aa: CASSPAQLAGVYNEQFF
cdr3_nt: TGCGCCAGCAGCCCCGCACAACTAGCGGGTGTCTACAATGAGCAGTTCTTC
clone_size: once
v_call: TRBV5-1
d_call: TRBD2
j_call: TRBJ2-1
cdr3_length: 17

cdr3_aa: CASSRRGGFSYEQYF
cdr3_nt: TGTGCCAGCAGTCGGCGGGGGGGCTTCTCCTACGAGCAGTACTTC
clone_size: -
v_call: TRBV6-5
d_call: TRBD2
j_call: TRBJ2-7
cdr3_length: 15

cdr3_aa: CASSYWGSRNIQYF
cdr3_nt: TGTGCCAGCAGTTACTGGGGTAGTAGAAACATTCAGTACTTC
clone_size: -
v_call: TRBV6-7
d_call: -
j_call: TRBJ2-4
cdr3_length: 14

cdr3_aa: CASSLAVGFSYGYTF
cdr3_nt: TGTGCCAGCAGTTTAGCCGTAGGATTTAGCTATGGCTACACCTTC
clone_size: -
v_call: TRBV28
d_call: -
j_call: TRBJ1-2
cdr3_length: 15

cdr3_aa: CASSPPSGTGDYEQYF
cdr3_nt: TGTGCCAGCAGCCCCCCCTCCGGGACAGGGGACTACGAGCAGTACTTC
clone_size: -
v_call: TRBV7-9
d_call: TRBD1
j_call: TRBJ2-7
cdr3_length: 16

cdr3_aa: CAWSQQGGYEQYF
cdr3_nt: TGTGCCTGGAGCCAACAGGGAGGCTACGAGCAGTACTTC
clone_size: once
v_call: TRBV30
d_call: -
j_call: TRBJ2-7
cdr3_length: 13

cdr3_aa: CASSVRGKPAYGYTF
cdr3_nt: TGTGCCAGCAGCGTCAGGGGGAAGCCCGCCTATGGCTACACCTTC
clone_size: -
v_call: TRBV21-1
d_call: -
j_call: TRBJ1-2
cdr3_length: 15

cdr3_aa: CASSPGRGNTEAFF
cdr3_nt: TGTGCCAGCAGCCCCGGACGGGGGAACACTGAAGCTTTCTTT
clone_size: once
v_call: TRBV13
d_call: -
j_call: TRBJ1-1
cdr3_length: 14